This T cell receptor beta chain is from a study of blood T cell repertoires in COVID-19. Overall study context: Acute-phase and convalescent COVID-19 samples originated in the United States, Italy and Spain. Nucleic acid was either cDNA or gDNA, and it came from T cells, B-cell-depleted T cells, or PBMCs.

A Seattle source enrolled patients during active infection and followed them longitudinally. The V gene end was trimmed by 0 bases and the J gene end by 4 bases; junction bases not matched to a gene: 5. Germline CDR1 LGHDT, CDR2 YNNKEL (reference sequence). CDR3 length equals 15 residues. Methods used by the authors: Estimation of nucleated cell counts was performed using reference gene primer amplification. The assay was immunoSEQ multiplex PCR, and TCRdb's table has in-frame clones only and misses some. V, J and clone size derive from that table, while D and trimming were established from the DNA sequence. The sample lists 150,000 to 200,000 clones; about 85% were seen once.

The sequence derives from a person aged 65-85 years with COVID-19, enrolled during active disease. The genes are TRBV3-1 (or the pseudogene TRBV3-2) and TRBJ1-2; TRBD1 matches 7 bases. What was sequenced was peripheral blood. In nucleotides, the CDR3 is TGTGCCAGCAGCCAAGATTTGGGACAGAGCTATGGCTACACCTTC. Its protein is CASSQDLGQSYGYTF.